A single sample gave rise to the 28 T cell receptor beta chains below, sequenced in a study of OX40 agonist ivuxolimab in advanced cancers. Libraries were prepared by immunoSEQ multiplex PCR; TCRdb keeps only in-frame clonotypes and omits some of them. The table records 45,000 to 50,000 clones, more than 85% of them present only once. Sequenced here: CD4+ or CD8+ T cells sorted from blood, sampled in a trial of the OX40 agonist ivuxolimab. The receptors stem from an adult with an advanced solid tumor such as melanoma, head and neck, liver or kidney cancer.

The V and J genes are TRBV5-1 and TRBJ1-2; TRBD1 agrees at 10 bases. This CDR3 is built from 12 residues. The junction had 6 bases not matched to a gene; V was cut back by 8 bases and J by 8 bases. The germline V gene encodes CDR1 SGHRS and CDR2 YFSETQ. CDR3 sequence: CASGTGDGGYTF. In nucleotides, the CDR3 is TGCGCCAGTGGGACAGGGGACGGGGGCTACACCTTC. The entire variable domain, with the rest obtained from reference TRBV5-1 and TRBJ1-2, is as follows: KAGVTQTPRYLIKTRGQQVTLSCSPISGHRSVSWYQQTPGQGLQFLFEYFSETQRNKGNFPGRFSGRQFSNSRSEMNVSTLELGDSALYLCASGTGDGGYTFGSGTRLTVV.

This chain links TRBV5-1 with TRBJ2-7; 14 bases are a match to TRBD2. CDR1 SGHRS and CDR2 YFSETQ come from the germline V gene. Trimming took 4 bases from V and 3 from J; bases not matched to a gene: 3. There are 15 residues in the CDR3. The CDR3 region is CASSPGLAGDYEQYF. CDR3 bases: TGCGCCAGCAGCCCGGGACTAGCGGGGGACTACGAGCAGTACTTC.

The chain carries TRBV7-3 and TRBJ2-5; the D gene is possibly TRBD2 (6 bases). CDR1 is SGHTA, CDR2 FQGTGA, per germline. Trimming took off 5 bases at V and 2 bases at J, with 9 bases between the two ends. The CDR3 covers 13 residues. CDR3 protein: CASSRTNQETQYF. Written as DNA, the CDR3 is TGTGCCAGCAGCAGGACTAATCAAGAGACCCAGTACTTC.

This chain joins TRBV10-3 and TRBJ2-7, with 7 bases matching TRBD2. The V gene's germline CDR1 is ENHRY and CDR2 SYGVKD. V shed 11 bases and J 6 bases; nucleotides not matched to a gene: 13. This CDR3 has 13 residues. The CDR3 reads CASLAEPETEQYF. Here the CDR3 DNA reads TGTGCCTCCCTAGCGGAACCTGAAACCGAGCAGTACTTC.

V is TRBV5-1 and J is TRBJ2-1; 8 positions match TRBD2. The germline V gene has CDR1 SGHRS and CDR2 YFSETQ. CDR3 length: 14 amino acids. With 6 bases clipped from V and 0 bases from J, the junction kept 2 bases outside the gene matches. CDR3 nucleotide sequence: TGCGCCAGCACGAGCGGGAGCTCCTACAATGAGCAGTTCTTC. Translating gives CASTSGSSYNEQFF.

The J gene is TRBJ1-2, the V gene TRBV7-9; D may be TRBD1 (5 bases). The CDR3 has 15 amino acids. Germline CDR1 reads SEHNR; CDR2 reads FQNEAQ (reference sequence). The V end was cut by 5 bases, the J end by 4 bases, with 17 bases between. As DNA, the CDR3 is TGTGCCAGCAGCGCGGGGGTGCCCGGAGGCTATGGCTACACCTTC. The encoded protein is CASSAGVPGGYGYTF.

This clone is a singleton in its sample. J is TRBJ1-2 and V is TRBV29-1; possibly TRBD1 for D (5 bases). This CDR3 region has 13 residues. CDR1 is SQVTM, CDR2 ANQGSEA, per germline. Trimming removed 2 bases at V and 3 bases at J, with 10 bases between. The CDR3 nucleotides read TGCAGCGTTGAAAGGGGACCTGACTATGGCTACACCTTC. Translating gives CSVERGPDYGYTF. Full variable domain (rest looked up from reference TRBV29-1 and TRBJ1-2): SAVISQKPSRDICQRGTSLTIQCQVDSQVTMMFWYRQQPGQSLTLIATANQGSEATYESGFVIDKFPISRPNLTFSTLTVSNMSPEDSSIYLCSVERGPDYGYTFGSGTRLTVV.

This clone appeared a single time. This chain links TRBV21-1 with TRBJ2-7; the table names TRBD2, a call not compared with the DNA. TRBV21-1 is a listed pseudogene. CDR3 size: 16 residues. CDR3 coding DNA: TGTGCCAGCAGCAAATTCCCTAACCCCCCTTCCTACGAGCAGTACTTC. Translating it yields CASSKFPNPPSYEQYF.

This clone was observed once. This chain joins TRBV5-1 and TRBJ1-5, with D unclear. CDR1 is SGHRS and CDR2 is YFSETQ in the germline V gene. This CDR3 has 15 amino acids. Trimming cost V 0 bases and J 0 bases, with 7 bases left between them. CDR3 loop: CASSLVGDSNQPQHF. The CDR3 nucleotides read TGCGCCAGCAGCTTGGTTGGGGATAGCAATCAGCCCCAGCATTTT. Full variable domain (missing parts from reference TRBV5-1 and TRBJ1-5): KAGVTQTPRYLIKTRGQQVTLSCSPISGHRSVSWYQQTPGQGLQFLFEYFSETQRNKGNFPGRFSGRQFSNSRSEMNVSTLELGDSALYLCASSLVGDSNQPQHFGDGTRLSIL.

The chain links TRBV6-1 to TRBJ1-1; a possible D gene is TRBD1 (5 bases). V dropped 8 bases and J dropped 5 bases, with 15 bases sitting between them. Germline CDR1 and CDR2: MNHNS and SASEGT. This CDR3 contains 13 residues. The CDR3 DNA reads as TGTGCCAGCGTGAAAAGGGAGGGGACTGAAGCTTTCTTT. Translating gives CASVKREGTEAFF.

With regard to this clone: Germline and junction disagree at one end, which may indicate a read error. This rearrangement joins TRBV6-5 to TRBJ1-2; 7 positions agree with TRBD1. Germline V gene sequence: CDR1 MNHEY, CDR2 SVGAGI. The CDR3 spans 15 residues. CDR3 sequence reads: CASSALGTVNDGYTF. CDR3 nucleotide sequence: TGTGCCAGCAGTGCCCTTGGGACAGTTAACGATGGCTACACCTTC.

The chain employs TRBV10-3 and TRBJ2-1; D possibly corresponds to TRBD2 (5 bases). The germline V and J ends were trimmed by 8 bases and 9 bases, with 20 bases remaining between them. The CDR3 length is 14 residues. The V gene's germline CDR1 is ENHRY and CDR2 SYGVKD. Here the CDR3 DNA reads TGTGCCATCCGTAAGGAGGAGTTTGAGGTTGAGCAGTTCTTC. Translating gives CAIRKEEFEVEQFF.

The chain has TRBV30 and TRBJ2-1; the D is unclear. Trimming removed 1 base at V and 2 bases at J, with 6 bases between. The germline CDR1 and CDR2 sequences are GTSNPN and SVGIG (reference sequence). The length of the CDR3 is 13 residues. This CDR3 is CAWSGETYNEQFF. As DNA, the CDR3 is TGTGCCTGGAGTGGAGAAACCTACAATGAGCAGTTCTTC.

This clone was detected once. The CDR3 DNA follows: TGTGCCAGCAGTTACACCGTGGGGGGAGGATATGGCTACACCTTC. Translating gives CASSYTVGGGYGYTF. The chain carries TRBV6-5 and TRBJ1-2; weak D call: TRBD1 (5 bases). V was clipped by 2 bases and J by 5 bases, with 15 bases between them. Germline V gives CDR1 MNHEY, CDR2 SVGAGI. This CDR3 is 15 amino acids long.

This chain connects TRBV6-5 to TRBJ2-7; 8 bases line up with TRBD2. V shed 5 bases, J shed 1 base, and the junction held 7 bases outside the gene matches. Germline V CDR1 and CDR2: MNHEY, SVGAGI. The CDR3 spans 15 residues. As DNA, the CDR3 is TGTGCCAGCAGTCCCGCACGGGGGGGTTCCTACGAGCAGTACTTC. As protein: CASSPARGGSYEQYF.

This clone was observed a few times. The rearrangement links TRBV11-2 to TRBJ2-7; D ambiguous. Germline V gene lookup returns CDR1 SGHAT and CDR2 FQNNGV. The V end was cut by 5 bases, the J end by 3 bases, with 8 bases between. There are 12 residues in the CDR3. The CDR3 sequence: CASSPLGYEQYF. The CDR3 region has the DNA TGTGCCAGCAGCCCGTTGGGCTACGAGCAGTACTTC. Full variable domain (outside the CDR3, taken from reference TRBV11-2 and TRBJ2-7): EAGVAQSPRYKIIEKRQSVAFWCNPISGHATLYWYQQILGQGPKLLIQFQNNGVVDDSQLPKDRFSAERLKGVDSTLKIQPAKLEDSAVYLCASSPLGYEQYFGPGTRLTVT.

The genes are TRBV11-3 and TRBJ2-7, with 11 bases lining up with TRBD1. The germline V gene has CDR1 SGHNT and CDR2 YENEEA. After removal of 2 bases from V and 2 bases from J, the junction contained 5 bases not matched to a gene. The CDR3 sequence is 16 residues long. The CDR3 region has the DNA TGTGCCAGCAGCTTACCCGGGACAGGGGGAGCCTACGAGCAGTACTTC. Its translation is CASSLPGTGGAYEQYF.

This clone was counted once. This chain uses TRBV28 with TRBJ1-5; 8 bases fit TRBD1. J was trimmed by 1 base and V by 5 bases; bases with no gene match: 1. The CDR3 covers 14 residues. Germline values: CDR1 MDHEN, CDR2 SYDVKM. CDR3 region: CASSTGGSNQPQHF. The CDR3 nucleotides are TGTGCCAGCAGTACAGGGGGAAGCAATCAGCCCCAGCATTTT.

This sequence joins TRBV7-2 and TRBJ1-2; TRBD1 is a possible D gene (6 bases). V lost 8 bases to trimming and J lost 7 bases, with 14 bases between them. The CDR3 length is 12 residues. Germline V gives CDR1 SGHTA, CDR2 FQGNSA. The DNA of the CDR3 is TGTGCCAGCCAGGTAGTGACAGGTGGCTACACCTTC. Protein: CASQVVTGGYTF.

V usage is TRBV16 and J usage is TRBJ1-5, with 9 bases lining up with TRBD1. This CDR3 spans 15 amino acids. The junction had 3 bases not matched to a gene; V was cut back by 2 bases and J by 4 bases. Germline loops: CDR1 KGHSY, CDR2 FQNENV. CDR3 protein: CASSQTGTGNQPQHF. In DNA, the CDR3 is TGTGCCAGCAGCCAAACCGGGACAGGGAATCAGCCCCAGCATTTT.

This chain uses TRBV19 with TRBJ2-5; 8 bases match TRBD1. Looked up from germline, CDR1 is LNHDA and CDR2 is SQIVND (reference sequence). This CDR3 region has 15 residues. V was clipped by 5 bases and J by 4 bases; unmatched bases: 9. CDR3 loop: CASSLNPTGGETQYF. DNA for the CDR3: TGTGCCAGTAGTTTGAATCCAACAGGGGGAGAGACCCAGTACTTC.

The genes are TRBV14 and TRBJ2-2, with 7 bases aligning to TRBD2. CDR1 SGHDN and CDR2 FVKESK come from the germline V gene. This CDR3 contains 15 residues. V shed 2 bases, J shed 6 bases, and the junction held 6 bases outside the gene matches. CDR3 sequence: CASSQLAGVPGELFF. CDR3 DNA: TGTGCCAGCAGCCAACTCGCGGGAGTACCCGGGGAGCTGTTTTTT.

J is TRBJ2-7 and V is TRBV28; TRBD2 matches at 7 bases. After removal of 2 bases from V and 5 bases from J, the junction contained 6 bases not matched to a gene. The CDR3 consists of 14 residues. Per the germline V gene, CDR1 is MDHEN and CDR2 is SYDVKM. The CDR3 region has the DNA TGTGCCAGCAGTTTACCCGGGGGGAGTCACGAGCAGTACTTC. Translated, it gives CASSLPGGSHEQYF.

The chain employs TRBV4-3 and TRBJ2-3; 9 bases agree with TRBD2. This CDR3 has 16 amino acids. J was trimmed by 6 bases and V by 1 base; bases with no gene match: 8. CDR1 is LGHNA, CDR2 YSLEER, per germline. In DNA, the CDR3 is TGCGCCAGCAGCCAAGCCCCGGGACTAGCAGGCGATACGCAGTATTTT. Its protein is CASSQAPGLAGDTQYF.

The V call is TRBV29-1, the J call TRBJ2-2, with D unresolved. The CDR3 extends over 13 amino acids. Germline V CDR1 and CDR2: SQVTM, ANQGSEA. Trimming shortened V by 3 bases and J by 2 bases, and 7 bases separated the two germline ends. The CDR3 region is CSVDSRNTGELFF. The CDR3 nucleotides are TGCAGCGTTGACAGCAGAAACACCGGGGAGCTGTTTTTT.

The rearrangement uses TRBV5-1 and TRBJ1-1; 7 positions match TRBD1. After removal of 4 bases from V and 3 bases from J, the junction contained 6 bases not matched to a gene. Germline lookup yields CDR1 SGHRS and CDR2 YFSETQ. The length of the CDR3 is 14 residues. For the CDR3, the DNA is TGCGCCAGCAGCACATGGACAGGCGACACTGAAGCTTTCTTT. It codes for CASSTWTGDTEAFF.

This chain joins TRBV11-3 and TRBJ2-5; 7 positions agree with TRBD2. This CDR3 region has 17 residues. Germline V gene data show CDR1 as SGHNT and CDR2 as YENEEA. J gave up 9 bases and V 5 bases, and 21 bases lay outside the gene matches. CDR3 loop: CASSPPPGGRDPMAQYF. The CDR3 bases are TGTGCCAGCAGCCCTCCCCCTGGAGGGAGGGACCCTATGGCCCAGTACTTC.

The V and J genes are TRBV6-5 and TRBJ2-6; D call uncertain. The V gene's germline CDR1 is MNHEY and CDR2 SVGAGI. V was cut by 0 bases and J by 0 bases, with 3 bases left in between. The CDR3 totals 15 residues. Here the CDR3 reads CASSYSVSGANVLTF. CDR3 DNA sequence: TGTGCCAGCAGTTACTCGGTCTCTGGGGCCAACGTCCTGACTTTC.